This T cell receptor (beta chain) was sequenced in a study of cytomegalovirus exposure and HLA in healthy donors. Study results and caveats: Donor immune exposure was known only as CMV serostatus. A later analysis revealed that TCR association rates differed between HLA loci, peaking at DRB1 and bottoming out at HLA-C.

Donors sampled were nominally healthy, though unrecorded immune exposures were likely. This clone was seen a few times. Its specificity is not known. With 60 Vbeta and 13 Jbeta primers, the PCR was carried out. Libraries were prepared by immunoSEQ multiplex PCR; TCRdb keeps only in-frame clonotypes and omits some of them. The sample yields roughly 93,000 clones, about four fifths seen once. The CDR3 spans 13 residues. With 7 bases removed from V and 1 base from J, the gap between germline ends came to 8 bases. Germline lookup yields CDR1 SNHLY and CDR2 FYNNEI. Material for sequencing was PBMCs. The chain employs TRBV2 and TRBJ1-5; D is possibly TRBD1 (6 bases). The clonotype originates from a human donor in good health. The CDR3 spells CASKGQSNQPQHF. The CDR3 DNA reads as TGTGCCAGCAAGGGACAAAGCAATCAGCCCCAGCATTTT. The complete variable domain, with remaining parts taken from reference TRBV2 and TRBJ1-5, reads EPEVTQTPSHQVTQMGQEVILRCVPISNHLYFYWYRQILGQKVEFLVSFYNNEISEKSEIFDDQFSVERPDGSNFTLKIRSTKLEDSAMYFCASKGQSNQPQHFGDGTRLSIL.